Below, 13 T cell receptor beta chains from the same sample are listed, as sequenced in a study of T cells in women clearing cervical HPV infection. TCRdb's table, derived via immunoSEQ multiplex PCR, lists solely in-frame clones and lacks some. This sample's table reports 25,000 to 35,000 clones. Sample: blood buffy coat. The receptors come from a woman aged 18 to 75 with a cervical HPV16 infection that either progressed to CIN3+ or cleared (not recorded which).

Turning to this clone: The observed sequence ends 3 residues before the CDR3 terminus, with the missing tail filled in from the germline J gene. The same CDR3 arises from other DNA sequences in this sample as well. The rearrangement uses TRBV5-1 and TRBJ2-3; the D gene is possibly TRBD2 (5 bases). The CDR3 is 13 amino acids. V shed 0 bases and J shed 6 bases, with 8 bases lying between them. Germline CDR1 reads SGHRS; CDR2 reads YFSETQ. Here the CDR3 reads CASSLGSADTQYF. The CDR3 bases that were read are TGCGCCAGCAGCTTGGGTAGCGCGGATACG.

A word on this clone: Read data end 3 residues before the CDR3 end; the end is taken from the germline J gene. The chain has TRBV28 and TRBJ1-2; D call uncertain. The CDR3 spans 13 residues. The germline V gene encodes CDR1 MDHEN and CDR2 SYDVKM. The V gene lost 1 base and the J gene lost 1 base, with 4 bases spanning the gap. The CDR3 DNA, read in part, is TGTGCCAGCAGTTTATCAGTTAACTATGGC. Translating gives CASSLSVNYG. The whole CDR3 protein reads CASSLSVNYGYTF.

As to this clone: The read ends 3 residues shy of where the CDR3 ends; the end is completed using the germline J gene. The chain uses TRBV7-2 and TRBJ1-3; 8 bases line up with TRBD1. The CDR3 loop spans 15 amino acids. V lost 5 bases, J lost 4 bases, and 7 bases stayed unmatched. Germline CDR1 reads SGHTA; CDR2 reads FQGNSA. The CDR3 loop is CASSRDRGGGNTIYF. The part of the CDR3 DNA that was read is TGTGCCAGCAGCCGAGACAGGGGTGGGGGAAACACC.

As regards this clone: The CDR3 is cut off 3 residues early in the read; its end comes from the germline J gene. V gene TRBV4-2 combines with J gene TRBJ1-3; 7 bases align to TRBD1. V was pared by 4 bases and J by 5 bases, with 8 bases of the junction left unmatched. The CDR3 has 15 amino acids. CDR1 and CDR2 from the germline V gene are LGHNA and YNFKEQ. The sequenced CDR3 bases are TGTGCCAGCAGCCGGACCGACAGGGAACGAAACACC. Residues: CASSRTDRERNT. The complete CDR3 protein is CASSRTDRERNTIYF.

A remark on this clone: From the germline J gene comes the end of the CDR3, since the read stops 3 residues before it. V usage is TRBV20-1 and J usage is TRBJ2-3; 15 bases agree with TRBD2. This CDR3 comprises 16 residues. Looked up from germline, CDR1 is DFQATT and CDR2 is SNEGSKA (reference sequence). J gave up 0 bases and V 3 bases, and 1 base lay outside the gene matches. The sequenced CDR3 bases are TGCAGTGCTAGGGGGACTAGCGGGAGGAGCACAGATACG. It yields the protein CSARGTSGRSTDT. The whole CDR3 region reads CSARGTSGRSTDTQYF.

Of note for this clone: From the germline J gene comes the end of the CDR3, since the read stops 3 residues before it. The chain joins TRBV7-2 to TRBJ1-6, with D possibly TRBD1 on 5 matching bases. V lost 2 bases, J lost 10 bases, and 12 bases lay in between. From germline, CDR1 is SGHTA and CDR2 FQGNSA. This CDR3 contains 14 residues. The CDR3 DNA, read in part, is TGTGCCAGCAGCTTAAACGGGGGAAGATCACCC. It translates to CASSLNGGRSP. From start to end, the CDR3 is CASSLNGGRSPLHF.

Turning to this clone: From the germline J gene comes the end of the CDR3, since the read stops 3 residues before it. The V call is TRBV5-1, the J call TRBJ2-3; a possible D gene is TRBD1 (6 bases). The germline CDR1 and CDR2 sequences are SGHRS and YFSETQ. V was cut by 0 bases and J by 3 bases, with 14 bases left in between. This CDR3 has 16 amino acids. The CDR3 sequence: CASSLAAGASTDTQYF. Partial CDR3 DNA: TGCGCCAGCAGCTTGGCCGCAGGGGCATCGACAGATACG.

Comments on this clone: The read falls 3 residues short of the CDR3 end, and the missing part is taken from the germline J gene. The rearrangement links TRBV5-5 to TRBJ1-4; TRBD1 agrees at 8 bases. Germline V gene data show CDR1 as SGHKS and CDR2 as YYEKEE (reference sequence). J was trimmed by 0 bases and V by 4 bases; bases with no gene match: 2. CDR3 size: 15 residues. The sequenced CDR3 bases are TGTGCCAGCAGCCACAGGGGGTCAACTAATGAAAAA. Translating it yields CASSHRGSTNEK. The entire CDR3 is CASSHRGSTNEKLFF.

Concerning this clone itself: From the germline J gene comes the end of the CDR3, since the read stops 3 residues before it. This rearrangement joins TRBV7-9 to TRBJ2-7; 8 bases align to TRBD1. V dropped 5 bases and J dropped 5; count of bases not matched to a gene: 2. This CDR3 comprises 12 residues. CDR1 is SEHNR and CDR2 is FQNEAQ in the germline V gene (reference sequence). The CDR3 spells CASSPTGDEQYF. Incomplete CDR3 DNA: TGTGCCAGCAGCCCGACAGGGGACGAG.

Notes on this clone: The sequence runs out 3 residues before the end of the CDR3; the remainder is reconstructed from the germline J gene. This rearrangement joins TRBV14 to TRBJ2-7; maybe TRBD2 (5 bases). Germline V gene data show CDR1 as SGHDN and CDR2 as FVKESK. This CDR3 region has 14 residues. Trimming cost V 4 bases and J 2 bases, with 12 bases left between them. The chain's CDR3 is CASSPWTLPYEQYF. The DNA read from the CDR3 is TGTGCCAGCAGCCCGTGGACTCTTCCCTACGAG.

Regarding this clone: The read stops 3 residues short of the end of the CDR3; the missing end is completed from the germline J gene. The rearrangement joins TRBV20-1 to TRBJ2-2; 9 nucleotides match TRBD1. Trimming cost V 4 bases and J 6 bases; bases outside gene matches: 6. This CDR3 spans 14 amino acids. The V gene's germline CDR1 is DFQATT and CDR2 SNEGSKA (reference sequence). Partial CDR3 DNA: TGCAGTGCTATCACAGGGGGCTCTTCCGGGGAG. Its translation: CSAITGGSSGE. The complete CDR3 reads CSAITGGSSGELFF.

To note about this clone: Read sequence stops 3 residues before the CDR3 end, and the germline J gene provides the missing end. The V and J genes are TRBV5-5 and TRBJ2-1, with 13 positions matching TRBD2. Germline V gene lookup returns CDR1 SGHKS and CDR2 YYEKEE (reference sequence). CDR3 length: 15 amino acids. The V and J ends lost 4 bases and 6 bases, in that order; junction bases with no gene match: 4. The part of the CDR3 DNA that was read is TGTGCCAGCAGCACGTGGACTAGCGGGGGCAATGAG. Protein product: CASSTWTSGGNE. The entire CDR3 protein is CASSTWTSGGNEQFF.

Comments on this clone: The CDR3 end is not reached by the read, which stops 3 residues before it; the germline J gene fills it in. J is TRBJ2-7 and V is TRBV20-1; TRBD1 matches 7 bases. The V and J ends lost 6 bases and 4 bases, in that order; junction bases with no gene match: 3. The CDR3 has 11 residues. Germline CDR1 reads DFQATT; CDR2 reads SNEGSKA (reference sequence). CDR3 sequence reads: CSAEQGYEQYF. The CDR3 bases that were read are TGCAGTGCAGAACAGGGGTACGAG.